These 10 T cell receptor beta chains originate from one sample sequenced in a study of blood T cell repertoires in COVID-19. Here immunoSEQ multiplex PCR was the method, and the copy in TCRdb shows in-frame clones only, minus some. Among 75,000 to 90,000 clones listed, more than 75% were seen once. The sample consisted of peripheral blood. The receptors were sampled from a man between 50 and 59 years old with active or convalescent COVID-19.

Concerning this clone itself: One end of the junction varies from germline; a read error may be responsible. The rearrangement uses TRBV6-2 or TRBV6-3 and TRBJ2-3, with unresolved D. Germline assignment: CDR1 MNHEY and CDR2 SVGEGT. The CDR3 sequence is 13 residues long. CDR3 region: CASSRYSRDTQYF. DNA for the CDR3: TGTGCCAGCAGTCGATATAGCAGAGATACGCAGTATTTT.

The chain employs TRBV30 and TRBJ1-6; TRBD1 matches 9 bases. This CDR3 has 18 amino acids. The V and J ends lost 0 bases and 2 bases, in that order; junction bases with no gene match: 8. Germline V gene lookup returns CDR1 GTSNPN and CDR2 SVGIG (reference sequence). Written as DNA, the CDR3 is TGTGCCTGGAGTGTAACCGGGACAGGGAGAACCTATAATTCACCCCTCCACTTT. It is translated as CAWSVTGTGRTYNSPLHF.

CDR3 protein: CASRLTGGEQETQYF. CDR3 coding DNA: TGCGCCAGCAGGCTTACAGGGGGCGAACAAGAGACCCAGTACTTC. The genes are TRBV5-1 and TRBJ2-5; 9 nucleotides agree with TRBD1. Germline trimming cut 5 bases from V and 2 bases from J; bases unmatched to any gene: 7. The CDR3 covers 15 residues. The germline V gene encodes CDR1 SGHRS and CDR2 YFSETQ.

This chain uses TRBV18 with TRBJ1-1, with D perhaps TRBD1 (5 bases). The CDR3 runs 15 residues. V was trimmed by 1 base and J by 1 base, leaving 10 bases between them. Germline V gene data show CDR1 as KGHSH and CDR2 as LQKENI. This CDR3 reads CASSPRAGQNTEAFF. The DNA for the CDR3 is TGTGCCAGCTCACCACGCGCAGGGCAGAACACTGAAGCTTTCTTT.

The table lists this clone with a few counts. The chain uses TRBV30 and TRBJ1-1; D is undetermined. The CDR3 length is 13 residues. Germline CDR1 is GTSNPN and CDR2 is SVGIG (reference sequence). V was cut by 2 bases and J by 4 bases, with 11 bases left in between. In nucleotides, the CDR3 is TGTGCCTGGAGTCTTGACATCAGCACTGAAGCTTTCTTT. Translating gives CAWSLDISTEAFF.

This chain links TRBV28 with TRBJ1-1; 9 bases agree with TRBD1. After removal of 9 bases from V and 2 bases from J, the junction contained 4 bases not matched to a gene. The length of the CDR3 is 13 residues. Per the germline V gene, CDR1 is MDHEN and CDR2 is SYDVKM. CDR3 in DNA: TGTGCCAGTGAACAGGGGGCTAACACTGAAGCTTTCTTT. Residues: CASEQGANTEAFF.

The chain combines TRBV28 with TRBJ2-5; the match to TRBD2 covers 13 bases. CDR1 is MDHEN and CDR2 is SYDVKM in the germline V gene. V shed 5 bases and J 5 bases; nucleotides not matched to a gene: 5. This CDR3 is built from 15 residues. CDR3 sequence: CASSITSGGAETQYF. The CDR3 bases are TGTGCCAGCAGTATTACTAGCGGGGGGGCCGAGACCCAGTACTTC. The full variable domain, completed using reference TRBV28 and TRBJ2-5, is DVKVTQSSRYLVKRTGEKVFLECVQDMDHENMFWYRQDPGLGLRLIYFSYDVKMKEKGDIPEGYSVSREKKERFSLILESASTNQTSMYLCASSITSGGAETQYFGPGTRLLVL.

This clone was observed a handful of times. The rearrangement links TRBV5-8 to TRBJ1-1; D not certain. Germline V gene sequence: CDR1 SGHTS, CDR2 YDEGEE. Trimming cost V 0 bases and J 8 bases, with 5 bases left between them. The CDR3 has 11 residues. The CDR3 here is CASSLAGEAFF. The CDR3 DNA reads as TGTGCCAGCAGCTTGGCGGGGGAAGCTTTCTTT.

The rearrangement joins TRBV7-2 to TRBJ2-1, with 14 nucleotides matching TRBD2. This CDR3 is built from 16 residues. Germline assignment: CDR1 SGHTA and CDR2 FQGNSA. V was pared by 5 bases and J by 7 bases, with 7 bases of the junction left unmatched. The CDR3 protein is CASSPGLAGGQNEQFF. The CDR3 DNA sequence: TGTGCCAGCAGCCCCGGACTAGCGGGGGGCCAGAATGAGCAGTTCTTC.

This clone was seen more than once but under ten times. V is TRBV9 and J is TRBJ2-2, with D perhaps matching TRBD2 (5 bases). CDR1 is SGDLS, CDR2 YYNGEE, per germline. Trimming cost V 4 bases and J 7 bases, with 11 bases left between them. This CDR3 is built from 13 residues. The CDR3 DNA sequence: TGTGCCAGCAGCCTAGGACTGGACGGGGAGCTGTTTTTT. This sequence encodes CASSLGLDGELFF.